This passage covers 32 T cell receptor beta chains from one sample sequenced in a study of CD8 T cells in Susac syndrome. RNA totalling roughly 0.45 to 1 ug underwent reverse transcription with random hexamers. TCRdb re-analysed the immunoSEQ multiplex PCR reads in MiXCR, keeping a single row per CDR3 protein. The profile shows about 100,000 distinct CDR3 sequences, 95% of them singletons. The specimen was CD8+ T cells from PBMCs. These receptors came from a human donor with Susac syndrome.

This chain uses TRBV20-1 with TRBJ1-1, with 8 bases that match TRBD1. V was clipped by 3 bases and J by 3 bases; unmatched bases: 6. This CDR3 is built from 14 residues. CDR1 is DFQATT and CDR2 is SNEGSKA in the germline V gene (reference sequence). For the CDR3, the DNA is TGCAGTGCTAGCCCTGGGACAGGTGACACTGAAGCTTTCTTT. Protein product: CSASPGTGDTEAFF.

The count of this clonotype is one. The chain carries TRBV20-1 and TRBJ1-1; D possibly corresponds to TRBD1 (6 bases). Germline V lookup: CDR1 DFQATT, CDR2 SNEGSKA (reference sequence). The germline V and J ends were trimmed by 1 base and 5 bases, with 8 bases remaining between them. CDR3 size: 12 residues. CDR3 residues: CSARGGGTEAFF. The DNA of the CDR3 is TGCAGTGCTAGAGGAGGGGGAACTGAAGCTTTCTTT.

This clonotype has just one count. The V gene is TRBV27, the J gene TRBJ2-7; D may be TRBD1 (5 bases). With 9 bases removed from V and 2 bases from J, the gap between germline ends came to 17 bases. CDR3 size: 14 residues. The germline CDR1 and CDR2 sequences are MNHEY and SMNVEV (reference sequence). The DNA of the CDR3 is TGTGCCAGTTCCAGGGCGAGAGAAACCTACGAGCAGTACTTC. This gives the protein CASSRARETYEQYF.

The chain links TRBV29-1 to TRBJ1-1; D unresolved. CDR1 is SQVTM and CDR2 is ANQGSEA in the germline V gene. The CDR3 has 10 amino acids. The CDR3 spells CSHGFTEAFF. The CDR3 region has the DNA TGCAGTCACGGGTTCACTGAAGCTTTCTTT. The complete variable domain, with remaining parts taken from reference TRBV29-1 and TRBJ1-1, reads SAVISQKPSRDICQRGTSLTIQCQVDSQVTMMFWYRQQPGQSLTLIATANQGSEATYESGFVIDKFPISRPNLTFSTLTVSNMSPEDSSIYLCSHGFTEAFFGQGTRLTVV.

This rearrangement joins TRBV15 to TRBJ1-2; D gene ambiguous. Germline CDR1 LNHNV, CDR2 YYDKDF (reference sequence). V lost 5 bases and J 2 bases, leaving 12 bases between the germline ends. The CDR3 runs 14 residues. CDR3 sequence reads: CATSPGDGNYGYTF. DNA for the CDR3: TGTGCCACCAGCCCCGGCGACGGAAACTATGGCTACACCTTC.

V and J are TRBV27 and TRBJ1-3, with D uncertain. The CDR3 consists of 13 residues. V dropped 4 bases and J dropped 3 bases, with 7 bases sitting between them. Germline V lookup: CDR1 MNHEY, CDR2 SMNVEV (reference sequence). CDR3 protein: CASSYQRGNTIYF. DNA for the CDR3: TGTGCCAGCAGTTATCAGCGTGGAAACACCATATATTTT.

The chain recombines TRBV15 with TRBJ2-7; perhaps TRBD1 as D (5 bases). Trimming pared 1 base from V and 0 bases from J, leaving 7 bases between. The germline CDR1 and CDR2 sequences are LNHNV and YYDKDF (reference sequence). CDR3 size: 14 residues. The chain's CDR3 is CATSRVGASYEQYF. CDR3 DNA: TGTGCCACCAGCAGAGTAGGGGCCTCCTACGAGCAGTACTTC.

The chain links TRBV28 to TRBJ2-1, with 12 bases aligning to TRBD2. Germline V gene data show CDR1 as MDHEN and CDR2 as SYDVKM. The CDR3 extends over 17 amino acids. Trimming took 0 bases from V and 9 from J; bases not matched to a gene: 9. CDR3 in amino acids: CASSLWSLAGGPGEQFF. CDR3 bases: TGTGCCAGCAGTTTATGGTCCCTAGCGGGAGGGCCCGGTGAGCAGTTCTTC.

This clonotype was counted once. J is TRBJ1-5 and V is TRBV9; 7 nucleotides line up with TRBD1. Germline lookup yields CDR1 SGDLS and CDR2 YYNGEE. The CDR3 is 14 residues long. Trimming at V came to 4 bases and at J to 4 bases, leaving 5 bases not matched to a gene. CDR3 nucleotide sequence: TGTGCCAGCAGCCCCCGGGACAGAAATCAGCCCCAGCATTTT. Translating gives CASSPRDRNQPQHF. The entire variable domain, with the rest obtained from reference TRBV9 and TRBJ1-5, is as follows: DSGVTQTPKHLITATGQRVTLRCSPRSGDLSVYWYQQSLDQGLQFLIQYYNGEERAKGNILERFSAQQFPDLHSELNLSSLELGDSALYFCASSPRDRNQPQHFGDGTRLSIL.

This chain uses TRBV25-1 with TRBJ1-1; D gene ambiguous. Germline CDR1 is MGHDK and CDR2 is SYGVNS. V was clipped by 6 bases and J by 7 bases, with 15 bases between them. The CDR3 is made up of 13 amino acids. The CDR3, as DNA: TGTGCCAGCAGAGAGCAGGTGAAGTTTGAAGCTTTCTTT. Translated: CASREQVKFEAFF. The full variable domain, its missing parts supplied by reference TRBV25-1 and TRBJ1-1, is EADIYQTPRYLVIGTGKKITLECSQTMGHDKMYWYQQDPGMELHLIHYSYGVNSTEKGDLSSESTVSRIRTEHFPLTLESARPSHTSQYLCASREQVKFEAFFGQGTRLTVV.

Only one count was recorded for this clonotype. The genes are TRBV5-3 and TRBJ1-5, with no clear D. Being an ORF, TRBV5-3 has a function that is uncertain. V dropped 2 bases and J dropped 4 bases, with 10 bases sitting between them. The length of the CDR3 is 14 residues. The CDR3 nucleotides read TGTGCCAGAAGCTTATCGGCGCTTAATCAGCCCCAGCATTTT. Protein: CARSLSALNQPQHF.

This clonotype has just one count. This rearrangement joins TRBV29-1 to TRBJ2-2; TRBD1 matches at 8 bases. CDR1 SQVTM and CDR2 ANQGSEA come from the germline V gene. This CDR3 is 14 amino acids long. The ends lost 4 bases at V and 5 bases at J; junction bases unmatched: 6. The CDR3 DNA follows: TGCAGCGTTGGACAGGGGCGGGATACCGGGGAGCTGTTTTTT. It translates to CSVGQGRDTGELFF.

A single count supports this clonotype. V is TRBV7-6 and J is TRBJ2-2, with D hard to call. This CDR3 comprises 16 residues. Germline CDR1 reads SGHVS; CDR2 reads FNYEAQ. V lost 5 bases, J lost 0 bases, and 13 bases lay in between. Written as DNA, the CDR3 is TGTGCCAGCAGCCAAGAGGCACTCACGAACACCGGGGAGCTGTTTTTT. It translates to CASSQEALTNTGELFF.

The chain is built from TRBV20-1 and TRBJ2-3, with 12 positions matching TRBD2. The J segment lost 4 bases and the V segment lost 5 bases, leaving 4 bases of the junction unmatched. The germline V gene encodes CDR1 DFQATT and CDR2 SNEGSKA (reference sequence). The CDR3 runs to 14 residues. CDR3 protein: CSAQLAGGSDTQYF. The CDR3 DNA is TGCAGTGCTCAACTAGCGGGAGGATCAGATACGCAGTATTTT.

The V gene is TRBV29-1, the J gene TRBJ2-2; TRBD1 aligns across 7 bases. With V trimmed by 4 bases and J by 0 bases, 8 bases remained unmatched. Germline loops: CDR1 SQVTM, CDR2 ANQGSEA. The CDR3 has 16 amino acids. CDR3 in DNA: TGCAGCGTTGGACAATTACAGGGGCCGAACACCGGGGAGCTGTTTTTT. This gives the protein CSVGQLQGPNTGELFF.

This rearrangement joins TRBV28 to TRBJ2-3; the match to TRBD1 covers 9 bases. From germline, CDR1 is MDHEN and CDR2 SYDVKM. CDR3 length: 16 residues. V dropped 4 bases and J dropped 1; count of bases not matched to a gene: 6. In DNA form, the CDR3 reads TGTGCCAGCAGTTCAGTCACAGGGGGCGGCACAGATACGCAGTATTTT. This sequence encodes CASSSVTGGGTDTQYF.

This chain uses TRBV20-1 with TRBJ1-3; D might be TRBD1 (5 bases). V lost 0 bases and J lost 4, with 13 bases in between. Germline CDR1 is DFQATT and CDR2 is SNEGSKA (reference sequence). The CDR3 has 15 amino acids. The CDR3 loop reads CSAREAGRSGNTIYF. For the CDR3, the DNA is TGCAGTGCTAGAGAGGCAGGGCGTTCCGGAAACACCATATATTTT.

CDR3 nucleotide sequence: TGTGCCAGCAGCGTTAGGGACTTCGGGAATTCACCCCTCCACTTT. Its protein is CASSVRDFGNSPLHF. The V gene is TRBV3-1, the J gene TRBJ1-6, with D maybe TRBD1 (5 bases). The CDR3 is made up of 15 amino acids. V was trimmed by 5 bases and J by 7 bases, leaving 15 bases between them. The germline V gene encodes CDR1 LGHDT and CDR2 YNNKEL (reference sequence).

The genes are TRBV18 and TRBJ1-5; D call uncertain. V lost 2 bases and J lost 1, with 3 bases in between. The CDR3 runs 13 residues. Germline V gene lookup returns CDR1 KGHSH and CDR2 LQKENI. CDR3 nucleotides: TGTGCCAGCTCACCAGGGAGCAATCAGCCCCAGCATTTT. Translating it yields CASSPGSNQPQHF.

The chain recombines TRBV13 with TRBJ1-5; TRBD1 is a possible D gene (5 bases). CDR3 length equals 15 residues. Germline-derived CDR1 and CDR2 are PRHDT and FYEKMQ (reference sequence). Trimming left V 0 bases short and J 5 bases short, with 11 bases between. The CDR3, as DNA: TGTGCCAGCAGCTTAGGGCCGGGGGTCGATCAGCCCCAGCATTTT. Its translation is CASSLGPGVDQPQHF.

The rearrangement joins TRBV6-4 to TRBJ2-3; D is uncertain. Deletions cut 5 bases from V and 12 bases from J, with 18 bases between. The CDR3 extends over 13 amino acids. CDR1 and CDR2 from the germline V gene are MRHNA and SNTAGT. CDR3 nucleotides: TGTGCCAGCAGTCCCGGGTCCCCCAATCCCCAGTATTTT. This encodes CASSPGSPNPQYF.

The gene calls are TRBV4-1 and TRBJ2-7; no reliable D call. Germline V gene data show CDR1 as MGHRA and CDR2 as YSYEKL. The germline V and J ends were trimmed by 4 bases and 2 bases, with 9 bases remaining between them. The CDR3 sequence is 13 residues long. The CDR3 DNA reads TGCGCCAGCAGCCTTAGTGGGGCCTACGAGCAGTACTTC. Its translation is CASSLSGAYEQYF.

This chain uses TRBV6-5 with TRBJ1-4; the D is unclear. V was shortened by 2 bases and J by 1 base, with 5 bases between the two germline ends. The germline V gene encodes CDR1 MNHEY and CDR2 SVGAGI. CDR3 size: 14 residues. The CDR3 is CASSYEGTNEKLFF. CDR3 nucleotide sequence: TGTGCCAGCAGTTACGAGGGAACTAATGAAAAACTGTTTTTT.

Details on this clonotype: Compared with germline, one end of the junction differs, possibly owing to a read error. The chain couples TRBV29-1 to TRBJ2-1, with D uncertain. There are 8 residues in the CDR3. Germline CDR1 and CDR2: SQVTM and ANQGSEA. Written as DNA, the CDR3 is TGCAGCGTTGATGGATCATCCTTC. Its translation: CSVDGSSF.

The chain joins TRBV4-1 to TRBJ2-2; 11 bases fit TRBD2. Germline trimming cut 3 bases from V and 6 bases from J; bases unmatched to any gene: 9. Germline V gives CDR1 MGHRA, CDR2 YSYEKL. This CDR3 region has 17 residues. CDR3 nucleotides: TGCGCCAGCAGCCACCTACTAGCGGGAGAGATTGCCGGGGAGCTGTTTTTT. Encoded protein: CASSHLLAGEIAGELFF.

This sequence joins TRBV7-8 and TRBJ2-2; D might be TRBD1 or TRBD2, each matching 6 bases. V lost 4 bases to trimming and J lost 3 bases, with 18 bases between them. This CDR3 contains 17 residues. Germline assignment: CDR1 SGHVS and CDR2 FQNEAQ. This chain's CDR3 is CASSWWAPGADTGELFF. The CDR3 DNA is TGTGCCAGCAGCTGGTGGGCTCCGGGGGCCGACACCGGGGAGCTGTTTTTT.

This chain connects TRBV25-1 to TRBJ1-5; D may be TRBD1 (6 bases). The germline V and J ends were trimmed by 5 bases and 5 bases, with 10 bases remaining between them. CDR1 and CDR2 (germline): MGHDK, SYGVNS. This CDR3 is built from 13 residues. The CDR3, as DNA: TGTGCCAGCAGTCTACAGGGCCATCAGCCCCAGCATTTT. Translating gives CASSLQGHQPQHF.

The chain employs TRBV12-3 or TRBV12-4 and TRBJ1-2; no reliable D call. The CDR3 sequence is 14 residues long. The V and J ends lost 3 bases and 4 bases respectively, with 12 bases between them. In DNA, the CDR3 is TGTGCCAGCAGTTTTCGGCAGAAGATCTATGGCTACACCTTC. This sequence encodes CASSFRQKIYGYTF.

The rearrangement links TRBV3-1 to TRBJ1-1; TRBD1 is a possible D gene (6 bases). The CDR3 covers 13 residues. Trimming removed 1 base from V and 11 bases from J, with 14 bases in between. Per the germline V gene, CDR1 is LGHDT and CDR2 is YNNKEL (reference sequence). For the CDR3, the DNA is TGTGCCAGCAGCCAAGCAGGGGAGCGTTGGGCTTTCTTT. Its translation: CASSQAGERWAFF. The variable domain in full, completed from reference TRBV3-1 and TRBJ1-1, reads DTAVSQTPKYLVTQMGNDKSIKCEQNLGHDTMYWYKQDSKKFLKIMFSYNNKELIINETVPNRFSPKSPDKAHLNLHINSLELGDSAVYFCASSQAGERWAFFGQGTRLTVV.

V gene TRBV12-3 or TRBV12-4 combines with J gene TRBJ1-2; 7 bases map to TRBD1. The CDR3 is 13 amino acids. J lost 8 bases, V lost 6 bases, and 9 bases had no gene match. CDR3 DNA sequence: TGTGCCAGCAGAGACAGGGAAGGGAACGGCTACACCTTC. Translating gives CASRDREGNGYTF.

The chain has TRBV9 and TRBJ2-1; D is unresolved. In germline, CDR1 is SGDLS, CDR2 YYNGEE. CDR3 length equals 10 residues. Trimming removed 3 bases from V and 8 bases from J, with 3 bases in between. CDR3 sequence reads: CASSGDEQFF. The CDR3 nucleotides are TGTGCCAGCAGCGGGGATGAGCAGTTCTTC.

The gene calls are TRBV19 and TRBJ2-1; the D is unclear. The CDR3 extends over 14 amino acids. V was pared by 1 base and J by 5 bases, with 9 bases between. Germline CDR1 and CDR2: LNHDA and SQIVND (reference sequence). CDR3 in amino acids: CASSIGRIDNEQFF. CDR3 coding DNA: TGTGCCAGTAGTATAGGAAGGATTGACAATGAGCAGTTCTTC.